The sequence of this T cell receptor beta chain was determined in a study of blood T cell repertoires in COVID-19 (TCRdb year 2020). Study-wide context: Samples covering the acute and convalescent phases of COVID-19 were provided by collaborators in the United States, Italy and Spain. The prospective study material was composed of cDNA or gDNA derived from T cells, B-cell-depleted T cells, or PBMCs. Subjects who had been exposed to COVID-19, were actively infected with it, or had recovered from it provided the deeply sampled blood TCRbeta repertoires that made up the dataset. Sample metadata almost always included a de-identified subject ID, COVID-19 status, age in years and sex. The samples were drawn from the first 160 participants of the ongoing ImmuneRACE study and from over a thousand subjects provided by 6 global collaborators. HLA class I and class II types, where available, came from metadata supplied by the sample provider rather than from assay-based typing. A freely available public database, intended as a resource for researchers studying the immune response to SARS-CoV-2, is where the repertoires were released.

The germline V gene (reference sequence) gives CDR1 as MNHEY and CDR2 as SMNVEV. The CDR3 spans 14 residues, from the cysteine through the phenylalanine. Just CDR3 DNA is preserved here, 42 bases in frame from base 1. V ends up 1 base short and J 8 bases short, with an unmatched junction base count of 5. There are a few counts of this clone. The antigen this receptor binds is unknown. No base quality information exists; no much larger clone differs at one position. Collaborating institutions collected whole blood in K2EDTA tubes following their own protocols. For TCRbeta analysis, collaborators shipped samples as frozen whole blood, isolated PBMCs, or DNA extracted from either of those sample types. TCRbeta CDR3 regions were amplified from genomic DNA by means of the immunoSEQ Assay, a bias-controlled multiplex PCR. The original pipeline was this. The number of nucleated cells in each sample was estimated from the amplification of reference gene primers within the assay. To quantify the absolute abundance of each unique TCRbeta CDR3 rearrangement, sequence reads were collapsed and filtered. For each sample, productive Simpson clonality was calculated as the square root of Simpson's diversity index over productive rearrangements. TCRdb provides this immuneACCESS table in a form limited to in-frame rearrangements. Some clones are lacking; in checked studies, under half of them reflect an unresolved V gene, and why the rest are absent is not known. V, J and clone size reflect that table, while D and trimming were determined from the DNA. A total of 150,000 or so clones appear in this sample, 87% of them only once. Together, the top ten hold about 6.5% of the sample.

Here is what the overall study found, with its caveats: Clinical and demographic metadata were provided uncurated, with the amount varying by source and participant.

The sequencing input was peripheral blood. This sequence uses TRBV27 and TRBJ1-2; 9 nucleotides in the junction match TRBD1. This sequence was found in a man older than 75 with acute or convalescent COVID-19. The DNA reads TGTGCCAGCAGTTTATTAGGGACAGGGCAAGGCTACACCTTC. This codes for CASSLLGTGQGYTF.